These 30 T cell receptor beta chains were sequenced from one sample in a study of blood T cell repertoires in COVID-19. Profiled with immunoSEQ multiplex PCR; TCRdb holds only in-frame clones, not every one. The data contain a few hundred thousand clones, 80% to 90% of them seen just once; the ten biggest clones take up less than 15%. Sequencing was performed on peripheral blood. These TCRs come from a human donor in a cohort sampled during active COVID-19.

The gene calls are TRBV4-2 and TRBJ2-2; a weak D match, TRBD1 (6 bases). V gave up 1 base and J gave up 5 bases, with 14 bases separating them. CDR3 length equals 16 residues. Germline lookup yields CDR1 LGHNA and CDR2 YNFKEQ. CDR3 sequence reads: CASSQVSGGQTGELFF. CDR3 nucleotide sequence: TGTGCCAGCAGCCAAGTTTCTGGGGGCCAAACCGGGGAGCTGTTTTTT.

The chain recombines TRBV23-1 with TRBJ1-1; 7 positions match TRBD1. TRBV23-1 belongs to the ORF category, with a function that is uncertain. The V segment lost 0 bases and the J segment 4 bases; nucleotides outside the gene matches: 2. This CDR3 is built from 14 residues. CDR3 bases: TGCGCCAGCAGTCAATCTTCAGGGGGCACTGAAGCTTTCTTT. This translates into CASSQSSGGTEAFF.

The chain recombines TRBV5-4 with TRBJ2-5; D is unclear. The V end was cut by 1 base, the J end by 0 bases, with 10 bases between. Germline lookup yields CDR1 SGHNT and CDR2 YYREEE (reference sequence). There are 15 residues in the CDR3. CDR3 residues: CASSLLGRNQETQYF. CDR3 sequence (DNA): TGTGCCAGCAGCTTGCTGGGCAGGAACCAAGAGACCCAGTACTTC.

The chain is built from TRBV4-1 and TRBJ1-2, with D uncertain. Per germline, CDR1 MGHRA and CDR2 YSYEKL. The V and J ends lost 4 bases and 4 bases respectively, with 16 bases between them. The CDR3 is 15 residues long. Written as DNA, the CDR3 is TGCGCCAGCAGCCTTGCGGGAGACGGCGGCTATGGCTACACCTTC. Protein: CASSLAGDGGYGYTF.

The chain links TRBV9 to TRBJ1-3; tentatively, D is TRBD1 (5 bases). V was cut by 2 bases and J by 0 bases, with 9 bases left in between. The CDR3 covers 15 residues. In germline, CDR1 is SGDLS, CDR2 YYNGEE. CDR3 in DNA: TGTGCCAGCAGCGTGGACAAGGGCTCTGGAAACACCATATATTTT. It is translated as CASSVDKGSGNTIYF.

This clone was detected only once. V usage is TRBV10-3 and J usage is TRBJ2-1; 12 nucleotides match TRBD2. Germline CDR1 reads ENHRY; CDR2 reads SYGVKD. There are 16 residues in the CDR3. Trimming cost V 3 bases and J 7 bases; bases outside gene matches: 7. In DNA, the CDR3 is TGTGCCATCAGTGAAGGGATGACTAGCGGGAGTAATGAGCAGTTCTTC. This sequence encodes CAISEGMTSGSNEQFF.

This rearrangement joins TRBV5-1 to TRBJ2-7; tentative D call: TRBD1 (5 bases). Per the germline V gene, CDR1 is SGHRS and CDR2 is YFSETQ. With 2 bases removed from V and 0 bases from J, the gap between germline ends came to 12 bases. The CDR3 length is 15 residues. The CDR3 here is CASSFHRMNSYEQYF. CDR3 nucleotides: TGCGCCAGCAGCTTTCACAGGATGAACTCCTACGAGCAGTACTTC.

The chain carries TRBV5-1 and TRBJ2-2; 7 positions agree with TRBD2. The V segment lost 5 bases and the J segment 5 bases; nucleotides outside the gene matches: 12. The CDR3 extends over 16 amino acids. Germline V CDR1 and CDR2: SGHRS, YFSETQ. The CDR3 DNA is TGCGCCAGCAGGCCGGGCGCGGGAGAGGTGACCGGGGAGCTGTTTTTT. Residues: CASRPGAGEVTGELFF. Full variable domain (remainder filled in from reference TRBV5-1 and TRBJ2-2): KAGVTQTPRYLIKTRGQQVTLSCSPISGHRSVSWYQQTPGQGLQFLFEYFSETQRNKGNFPGRFSGRQFSNSRSEMNVSTLELGDSALYLCASRPGAGEVTGELFFGEGSRLTVL.

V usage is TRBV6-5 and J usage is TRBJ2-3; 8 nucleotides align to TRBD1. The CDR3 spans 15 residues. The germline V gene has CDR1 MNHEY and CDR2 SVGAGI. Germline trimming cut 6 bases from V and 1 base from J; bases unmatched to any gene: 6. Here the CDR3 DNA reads TGTGCCAGCAGGACAGGGGAGTGGGGCACAGATACGCAGTATTTT. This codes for CASRTGEWGTDTQYF.

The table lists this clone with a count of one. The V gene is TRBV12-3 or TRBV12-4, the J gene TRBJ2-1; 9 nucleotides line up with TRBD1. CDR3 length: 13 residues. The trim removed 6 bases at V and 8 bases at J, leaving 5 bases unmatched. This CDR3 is CASRQTGGHEQFF. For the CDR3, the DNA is TGTGCCAGCAGGCAGACAGGGGGGCATGAGCAGTTCTTC.

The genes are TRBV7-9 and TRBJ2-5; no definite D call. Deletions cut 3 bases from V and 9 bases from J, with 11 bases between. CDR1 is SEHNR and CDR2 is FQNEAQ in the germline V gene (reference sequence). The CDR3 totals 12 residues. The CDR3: CASSFGPAAQYF. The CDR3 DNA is TGTGCCAGCAGCTTCGGTCCCGCGGCCCAGTACTTC.

Here the CDR3 DNA reads TGTGCCAGCAGCTCCTGGACAGGCCGAGTCGGCACTGAAGCTTTCTTT. Translation: CASSSWTGRVGTEAFF. The chain combines TRBV7-2 with TRBJ1-1; 7 positions match TRBD1. Germline V gives CDR1 SGHTA, CDR2 FQGNSA. V lost 4 bases, J lost 4 bases, and 12 bases stayed unmatched. The CDR3 totals 16 residues.

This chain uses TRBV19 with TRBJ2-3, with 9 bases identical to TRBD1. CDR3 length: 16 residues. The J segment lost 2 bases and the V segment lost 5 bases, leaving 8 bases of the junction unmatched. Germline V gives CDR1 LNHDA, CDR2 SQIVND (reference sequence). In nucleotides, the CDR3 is TGTGCCAGTAGTCCGGCCGGGACAGGGCTCACAGATACGCAGTATTTT. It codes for CASSPAGTGLTDTQYF.

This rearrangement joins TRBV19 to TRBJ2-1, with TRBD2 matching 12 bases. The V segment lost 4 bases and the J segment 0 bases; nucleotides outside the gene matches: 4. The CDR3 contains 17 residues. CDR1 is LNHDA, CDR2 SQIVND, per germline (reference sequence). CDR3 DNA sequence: TGTGCCAGTAGTACCGGACTAGCGGGGAGCTCCTACAATGAGCAGTTCTTC. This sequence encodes CASSTGLAGSSYNEQFF.

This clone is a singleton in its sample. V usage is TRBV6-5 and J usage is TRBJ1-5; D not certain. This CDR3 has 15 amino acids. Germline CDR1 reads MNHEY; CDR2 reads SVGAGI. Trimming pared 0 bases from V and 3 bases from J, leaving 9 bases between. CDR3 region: CASSYSAVTNQPQHF. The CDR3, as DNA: TGTGCCAGCAGTTACTCGGCGGTGACCAATCAGCCCCAGCATTTT.

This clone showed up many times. CDR3 DNA: TGTGCCTGGAGTGTGTATCGGGGAGGAGAGCAGTACTTC. It yields the protein CAWSVYRGGEQYF. V usage is TRBV30 and J usage is TRBJ2-7; possibly TRBD2 for D (6 bases). Trimming pared 0 bases from V and 7 bases from J, leaving 13 bases between. The CDR3 totals 13 residues. Germline V gene data show CDR1 as GTSNPN and CDR2 as SVGIG (reference sequence).

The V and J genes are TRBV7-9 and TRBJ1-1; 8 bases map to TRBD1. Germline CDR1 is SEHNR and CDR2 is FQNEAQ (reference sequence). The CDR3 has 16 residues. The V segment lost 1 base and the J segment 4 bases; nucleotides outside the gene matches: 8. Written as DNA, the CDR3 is TGTGCCAGCAGCTTAGTTGGCAGGGGGCGCGTCACTGAAGCTTTCTTT. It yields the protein CASSLVGRGRVTEAFF.

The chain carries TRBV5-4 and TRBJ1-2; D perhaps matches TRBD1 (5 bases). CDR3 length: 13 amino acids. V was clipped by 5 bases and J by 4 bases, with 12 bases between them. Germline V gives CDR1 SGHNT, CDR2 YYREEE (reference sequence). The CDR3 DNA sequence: TGTGCCAGCAGTTCGGGGGGAGGCTATGGCTACACCTTC. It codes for CASSSGGGYGYTF.

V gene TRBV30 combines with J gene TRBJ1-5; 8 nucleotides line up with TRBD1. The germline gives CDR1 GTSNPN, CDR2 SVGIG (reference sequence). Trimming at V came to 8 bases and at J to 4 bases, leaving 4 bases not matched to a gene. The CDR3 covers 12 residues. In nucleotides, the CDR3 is TGTGCCGCCGACAGGGGAAATCAGCCCCAGCATTTT. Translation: CAADRGNQPQHF. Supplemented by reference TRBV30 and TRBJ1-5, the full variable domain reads SQTIHQWPATLVQPVGSPLSLECTVEGTSNPNLYWYRQAAGRGLQLLFYSVGIGQISSEVPQNLSASRPQDRQFILSSKKLLLSDSGFYLCAADRGNQPQHFGDGTRLSIL.

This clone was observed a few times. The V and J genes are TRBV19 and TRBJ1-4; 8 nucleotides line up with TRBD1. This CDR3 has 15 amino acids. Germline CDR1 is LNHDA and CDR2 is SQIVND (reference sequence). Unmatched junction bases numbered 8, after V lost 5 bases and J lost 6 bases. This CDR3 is CASSSASGGDEKLFF. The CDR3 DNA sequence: TGTGCCAGTAGTTCCGCTTCAGGGGGCGATGAAAAACTGTTTTTT.

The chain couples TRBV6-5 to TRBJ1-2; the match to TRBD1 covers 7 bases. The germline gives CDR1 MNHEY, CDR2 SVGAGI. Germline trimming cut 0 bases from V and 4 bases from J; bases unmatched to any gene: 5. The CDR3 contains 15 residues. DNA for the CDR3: TGTGCCAGCAGTTACTCGAGGGGACAGAGCTATGGCTACACCTTC. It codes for CASSYSRGQSYGYTF.

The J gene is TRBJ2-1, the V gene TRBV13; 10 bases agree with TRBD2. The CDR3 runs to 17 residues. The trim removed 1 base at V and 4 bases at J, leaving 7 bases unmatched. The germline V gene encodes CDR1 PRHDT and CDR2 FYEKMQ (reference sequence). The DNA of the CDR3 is TGTGCCAGCAGCTTAGCTAGAGCGGGAGGGCCTTACAATGAGCAGTTCTTC. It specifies CASSLARAGGPYNEQFF.

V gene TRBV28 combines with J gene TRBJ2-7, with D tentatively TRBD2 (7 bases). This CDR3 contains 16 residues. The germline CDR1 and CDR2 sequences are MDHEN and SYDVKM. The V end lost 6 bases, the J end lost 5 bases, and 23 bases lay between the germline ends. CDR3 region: CASRLGGRGVVNEQYF. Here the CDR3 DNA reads TGTGCCAGCAGACTAGGGGGACGGGGGGTAGTGAACGAGCAGTACTTC.

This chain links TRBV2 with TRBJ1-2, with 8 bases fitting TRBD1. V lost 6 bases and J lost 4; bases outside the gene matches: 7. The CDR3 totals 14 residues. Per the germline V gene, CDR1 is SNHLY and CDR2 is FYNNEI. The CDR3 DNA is TGTGCCAGCAGAGTCCAGGGGGCGAGCTATGGCTACACCTTC. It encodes CASRVQGASYGYTF.

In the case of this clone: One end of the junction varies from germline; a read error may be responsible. This CDR3 reads CASSSGTSPMVF. The CDR3 DNA follows: TGCGCCAGCAGCTCCGGGACTAGCCCCATGGTCTTC. The chain uses TRBV5-1 and TRBJ2-1, with 9 bases aligning to TRBD2. The CDR3 is made up of 12 amino acids. The germline V gene encodes CDR1 SGHRS and CDR2 YFSETQ.

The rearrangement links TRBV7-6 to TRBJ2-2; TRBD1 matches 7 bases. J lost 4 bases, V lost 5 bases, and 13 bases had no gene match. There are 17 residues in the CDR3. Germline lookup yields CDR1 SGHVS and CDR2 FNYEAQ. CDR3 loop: CASSPTNTGAGTGELFF. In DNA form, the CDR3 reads TGTGCCAGCAGCCCCACTAATACAGGGGCAGGCACCGGGGAGCTGTTTTTT.

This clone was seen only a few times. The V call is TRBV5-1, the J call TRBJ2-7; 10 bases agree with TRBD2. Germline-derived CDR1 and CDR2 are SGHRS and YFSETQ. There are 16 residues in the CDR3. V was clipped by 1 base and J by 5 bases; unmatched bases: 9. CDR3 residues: CASSLSVLAGVNEQYF. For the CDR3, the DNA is TGCGCCAGCAGCTTGAGTGTCCTAGCGGGAGTCAACGAGCAGTACTTC.

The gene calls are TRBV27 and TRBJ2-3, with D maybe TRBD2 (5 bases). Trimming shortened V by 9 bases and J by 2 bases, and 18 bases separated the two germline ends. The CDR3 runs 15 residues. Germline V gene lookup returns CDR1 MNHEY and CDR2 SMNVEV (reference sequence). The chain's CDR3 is CASTAGDRNTDTQYF. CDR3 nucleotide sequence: TGTGCCAGTACAGCCGGGGATCGTAACACAGATACGCAGTATTTT.

CDR3 DNA sequence: TGTGCCAGCAGTTTATCGGGGACAGGGGGCTCTAATGAAAAACTGTTTTTT. This encodes CASSLSGTGGSNEKLFF. The chain combines TRBV27 with TRBJ1-4; 12 positions match TRBD1. Trimming removed 0 bases from V and 3 bases from J; junction bases left unmatched: 2. Germline V gene lookup returns CDR1 MNHEY and CDR2 SMNVEV (reference sequence). The CDR3 has 17 residues.

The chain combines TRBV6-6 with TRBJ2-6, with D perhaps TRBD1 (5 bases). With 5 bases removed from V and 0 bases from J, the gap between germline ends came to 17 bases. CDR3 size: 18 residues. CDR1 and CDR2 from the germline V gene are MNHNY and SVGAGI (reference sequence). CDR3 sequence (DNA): TGTGCCAGCAGTCGTTCTCGGCAGGGTGGCTCTGGGGCCAACGTCCTGACTTTC. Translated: CASSRSRQGGSGANVLTF.